A single TCR beta chain is shown here with its context. What it recognizes is unknown. This specimen belongs to a study of cytomegalovirus exposure and HLA in healthy donors. The wider study: Earlier sequencing of some 190 million T cells yielded approximately 120 million unique TCR beta sequences. Overall study results and limits: The authors listed some 160 TCR beta chains as cytomegalovirus-associated. The presence/absence work took it that sequencing depth was about the same across donors. Association of a missense DCLRE1C variant with TCR beta V- and J-gene trimming was reported in a later analysis.

CDR3 length: 21 residues. V gave up 7 bases and J gave up 1 base; unmatched junction bases: 24. The germline V gene has CDR1 MDHEN and CDR2 SYDVKM. The PCR employed 60 Vbeta primers together with 13 Jbeta primers. The table came from immunoSEQ multiplex PCR; TCRdb's copy has only in-frame clones and leaves some out. The sample lists about 67,000 clones; more than 80% were seen once. This chain uses TRBV28 with TRBJ2-7; 11 bases agree with TRBD1. The TCR was taken from a young woman in good health and CMV-seropositive. Sequenced material: PBMCs. CDR3 amino acids: CASTPSPAGQGAKGLSYEQYF. DNA for the CDR3: TGTGCCAGCACCCCCTCCCCGGCTGGACAGGGGGCTAAGGGGCTATCCTACGAGCAGTACTTC.